This TCR beta chain was identified in a study of PD-L1 blockade in urothelial cancer. Study as a whole: Previous chemotherapy exposure amounted to 0 to 3 regimens for patients. Blood-derived samples held a median around 130,000 T cells.

What went into each PCR as a spike was synthetic TCR analog templates. Only in-frame clones appear in the TCRdb table, and some are missing; sequencing was by immunoSEQ multiplex PCR. This table holds about 35,000 clones, around 84% found once. This sample's time point: peripheral blood 6 weeks after treatment start. Each patient gave between 1 and 8 samples of peripheral blood mononuclear cells, which were collected pretreatment and during treatment. CDR1 MDHEN and CDR2 SYDVKM come from the germline V gene. V lost 5 bases to trimming and J lost 5 bases, with 19 bases between them. The CDR3 contains 17 residues.

The receptor was derived from a man aged 35 to 55 with urothelial cancer. This chain links TRBV28 with TRBJ2-6; perhaps TRBD1 as D (5 bases). The material was PBMCs, obtained around atezolizumab (anti-PD-L1) treatment. CDR3 region: CASSGSRTQSRANVLTF. The CDR3, as DNA: TGTGCCAGCAGTGGTAGTAGGACACAAAGTCGGGCCAACGTCCTGACTTTC.